This T cell receptor (beta chain) was recorded in a study of T cell clonality in common variable immunodeficiency. Of CVID subjects, approximately 15 were female and 25 to 30 male, mean age approximately 40. For at least one year, all CVID subjects received replacement immunoglobulin. Germline V gene data show CDR1 as KGHSH and CDR2 as LQKENI. With 0 bases clipped from V and 3 bases from J, the junction kept 1 base outside the gene matches. The CDR3 is 14 amino acids. Assay used: immunoSEQ multiplex PCR; TCRdb lists only in-frame clones, some missing. This sample comprises approximately 20,000 clones, none seen once only. The sample holds many counts of this clone. What it binds is unknown. The observed sequence ends 3 residues before the CDR3 terminus, with the missing tail filled in from the germline J gene. Study-wide results and caveats: Reportedly, TCR beta sequences from common variable immunodeficiency showed fewer deletions and N-nucleotide insertions.

The sample comprised peripheral blood mononuclear cells. The clonotype originates from a human donor with common variable immunodeficiency. This chain joins TRBV18 and TRBJ1-2, with 7 nucleotides matching TRBD1. The sequenced part of the CDR3 DNA is TGTGCCAGCTCACCACCGACAGGGTACTATGGC. This translates into CASSPPTGYYG. The entire CDR3 sequence reads CASSPPTGYYGYTF.